The 10 T cell receptor beta chains below come from one sample, sequenced in a study of blood T cell repertoires in COVID-19. Sequenced by immunoSEQ multiplex PCR; TCRdb stores in-frame clones only, minus some. The data contain around 170,000 clones, around 90% of them seen just once; the ten biggest clones take up roughly 0.53%. Material: peripheral blood. Every receptor here comes from a man aged 55-75 years with COVID-19, enrolled during active disease.

DNA for the CDR3: TGTGCCAGCAAAAAATCCGGGACTAGCGGTAGCGAGCAGTACTTC. It specifies CASKKSGTSGSEQYF. The gene calls are TRBV3-1 (or the pseudogene TRBV3-2) and TRBJ2-7, with TRBD2 matching over 11 bases. With 7 bases clipped from V and 6 bases from J, the junction kept 11 bases outside the gene matches. Germline V gives CDR1 LGHDT, CDR2 YNNKEL (reference sequence). This CDR3 is built from 15 residues.

The chain employs TRBV6-2 or TRBV6-3 and TRBJ1-5; 11 bases match TRBD1. The CDR3 consists of 18 residues. V lost 4 bases to trimming and J lost 0 bases; unmatched junction nucleotides: 8. The V gene's germline CDR1 is MNHEY and CDR2 SVGEGT. CDR3 sequence: CASSFPGQGGFSNQPQHF. The CDR3 DNA sequence: TGTGCCAGCAGTTTCCCGGGACAGGGGGGATTTAGCAATCAGCCCCAGCATTTT.

The chain employs TRBV19 and TRBJ1-5; 8 nucleotides agree with TRBD1. Germline loops: CDR1 LNHDA, CDR2 SQIVND (reference sequence). V dropped 6 bases and J dropped 7; count of bases not matched to a gene: 8. This CDR3 spans 14 amino acids. The CDR3 coding sequence is TGTGCCAGTAGCCAGGACAGGGTTGGGCAGCCCCAGCATTTT. Translated, it gives CASSQDRVGQPQHF.

The V call is TRBV29-1, the J call TRBJ2-7; 10 bases map to TRBD2. V was clipped by 7 bases and J by 5 bases; unmatched bases: 14. The germline V gene has CDR1 SQVTM and CDR2 ANQGSEA. CDR3 length equals 15 residues. CDR3 sequence: CSAFGASGRRDEQYF. CDR3 in DNA: TGCAGCGCCTTTGGGGCTAGCGGGAGACGCGACGAGCAGTACTTC.

Only one count was recorded for this clone. The chain employs TRBV2 and TRBJ2-4, with TRBD1 identical over 9 bases. V lost 2 bases, J lost 7 bases, and 12 bases stayed unmatched. Germline CDR1 and CDR2: SNHLY and FYNNEI. The CDR3 consists of 17 residues. CDR3 sequence (DNA): TGTGCCAGCAGTGAAAGGCCCACCGGGACAGGGAGGAACATTCAGTACTTC. Translating gives CASSERPTGTGRNIQYF.

The sample holds a few counts of this clone. The genes are TRBV19 and TRBJ2-2; no clear D. V was shortened by 2 bases and J by 5 bases, with 9 bases between the two germline ends. This CDR3 has 14 residues. Germline V gene sequence: CDR1 LNHDA, CDR2 SQIVND (reference sequence). CDR3 loop: CASSITQATGELFF. As DNA, the CDR3 is TGTGCCAGTAGTATAACGCAGGCTACCGGGGAGCTGTTTTTT.

The CDR3 DNA sequence: TGTGCCAGCAGTTCGCAGACATTACAGTACTTC. Translating it yields CASSSQTLQYF. The chain is built from TRBV6-6 and TRBJ2-7; D uncertain. The V end lost 4 bases, the J end lost 10 bases, and 11 bases lay between the germline ends. The length of the CDR3 is 11 residues. Looked up from germline, CDR1 is MNHNY and CDR2 is SVGAGI (reference sequence).

The chain recombines TRBV30 with TRBJ1-2; D might be TRBD1 (5 bases). The CDR3 loop spans 14 amino acids. Looked up from germline, CDR1 is GTSNPN and CDR2 is SVGIG (reference sequence). Deletions cut 3 bases from V and 3 bases from J, with 14 bases between. The CDR3 protein is CAWSGGGEHYGYTF. The CDR3 nucleotides read TGTGCCTGGAGCGGGGGAGGGGAACACTATGGCTACACCTTC.

The chain has TRBV27 and TRBJ2-2; D possibly corresponds to TRBD1 (5 bases). From germline, CDR1 is MNHEY and CDR2 SMNVEV (reference sequence). The CDR3 covers 14 residues. Trimming took off 4 bases at V and 6 bases at J, with 12 bases between the two ends. The CDR3 DNA reads TGTGCCAGCAGTTCTAGGGGCGTTGCCGGGGAGCTGTTTTTT. Protein sequence: CASSSRGVAGELFF.

Comments on this clone: Other nucleotide sequences in the sample specify the same CDR3. The chain joins TRBV24-1 to TRBJ1-1, with unresolved D. The germline V gene has CDR1 KGHDR and CDR2 SFDVKD. V was pared by 3 bases and J by 1 base, with 5 bases between. This CDR3 spans 13 amino acids. DNA of the CDR3: TGTGCCACCAGTGATGGGCGGAACACTGAAGCTTTCTTT. Its protein is CATSDGRNTEAFF.